The following is a TCR beta chain sequence with its context. Antigen specificity is unknown. The CDR3 length is 11 residues. The germline CDR1 and CDR2 sequences are DFQATT and SNEGSKA (reference sequence). Trimming took 1 base from V and 8 from J, leaving 8 bases between them. A multiplex PCR was run with 60 Vbeta primers and 13 Jbeta primers. Only in-frame clones appear in the TCRdb table, and some are missing; sequencing was by immunoSEQ multiplex PCR. The top ten clones hold 1.5% of a sample with some 160,000 clones, approximately 83% of them seen once. These data come from a study of cytomegalovirus exposure and HLA in healthy donors. Whole-study context: Falling in the Caucasian-associated ancestry cluster were about 80% of 300 to 500 genotyped donors. Study-level results: Later analysis suggested links between common viral pathogens and several top significant clusters. Available immune exposure information was restricted to CMV serostatus only.

The sequencing sample was made of PBMCs. This sequence originates from a woman under 30 in good health and CMV-seronegative. This chain links TRBV20-1 with TRBJ1-2; D is unclear. The chain's CDR3 is CSARGGRGYTF. Here the CDR3 DNA reads TGCAGTGCTAGAGGAGGGAGGGGCTACACCTTC.